A selection of T cell receptor beta chains follows, all from one sample in a study of early T cells in non-severe SARS-CoV-2 infection. MiXCR, run by TCRdb on the 5' RACE reads, gives a single entry per CDR3 protein. The repertoire has around 70,000 distinct CDR3 sequences, more than 8.5% of them found once; the top ten carry around a sixth. Specimen: whole blood, collected at baseline. The receptor set was obtained from an adult who was a healthcare worker with PCR-confirmed SARS-CoV-2 infection or an uninfected control (not recorded which). CDR3s include the opening cysteine and the closing phenylalanine or tryptophan. The D gene is left open where the match is weak. A row's size may be missing; if present it is once, few, many or a size class.

size: -; J: TRBJ2-7; V: TRBV6-2/TRBV6-3; D: -; DNA: TGTGCCAGCAGTGGAGCCGGGGCTCGGAGGGACGAGCAGTACTTC; CDR3: CASSGAGARRDEQYF
size: few; J: TRBJ2-3; V: TRBV20-1; D: TRBD1; DNA: TGCAGTGCTAGAGTAGGGGGCCGTGGAGATACGCAGTATTTT; CDR3: CSARVGGRGDTQYF
size: few; J: TRBJ2-1; V: TRBV24-1; D: -; DNA: TGTGCCACCAGTGATTTCTCCGGAGCTTCGTTCAATGAGCAGTTCTTC; CDR3: CATSDFSGASFNEQFF
size: many; J: TRBJ2-1; V: TRBV12-3/TRBV12-4; D: -; DNA: TGTGCCAGCAGCCCAGGAAGTCACAATGAGCAGTTCTTC; CDR3: CASSPGSHNEQFF
size: medium-sized; J: TRBJ2-1; V: TRBV12-3/TRBV12-4; D: -; DNA: TGTGCCAGCAGTTTTCTTAGAGGGGGGGCGGATGAGCAGTTCTTC; CDR3: CASSFLRGGADEQFF
size: -; J: TRBJ2-3; V: TRBV5-8; D: TRBD2; DNA: TGTGCCAGCAGGGGGACTAGAAGCACAGATACGCAGTATTTT; CDR3: CASRGTRSTDTQYF
size: many; J: TRBJ1-1; V: TRBV6-1; D: -; DNA: TGTGCCAGCAGTGAAGTCTGGGGCCCCACTGAAGCTTTCTTT; CDR3: CASSEVWGPTEAFF
size: -; J: TRBJ2-7; V: TRBV28; D: -; DNA: TGTGCCAGCAGACGGGACGGAGGCTACGAGCAGTACTTC; CDR3: CASRRDGGYEQYF
size: many; J: TRBJ1-6; V: TRBV15; D: -; DNA: TGTGCCACCAGCAGAGGCGGCAGAAATTCACCCCTCCACTTT; CDR3: CATSRGGRNSPLHF
size: few; J: TRBJ2-7; V: TRBV18; D: TRBD2; DNA: TGTGCCAGCTCATCCGGACTAGCGGCCTACGAGCAGTACTTC; CDR3: CASSSGLAAYEQYF
size: once; J: TRBJ1-3; V: TRBV28; D: -; DNA: TGTGCCAGCGCTAATACCGGGGAGGGAGGAAACACCATATATTTT; CDR3: CASANTGEGGNTIYF
size: -; J: TRBJ2-1; V: TRBV6-1; D: -; DNA: TGTGCCAGCAGTGAAGGTGAACTCGGGGAGCAGTTCTTC; CDR3: CASSEGELGEQFF
size: -; J: TRBJ2-1; V: TRBV9; D: -; DNA: TGTGCCAGCAGTCATAGAGGTGGAGTAACGCATGAGCAGTTCTTC; CDR3: CASSHRGGVTHEQFF
size: few; J: TRBJ1-4; V: TRBV27; D: -; DNA: TGTGCCAGCAGTTTCCGGGGGGCGCCGAATGAAAAACTGTTTTTT; CDR3: CASSFRGAPNEKLFF
size: -; J: TRBJ2-7; V: TRBV6-6; D: -; DNA: TGTGCCAGCAGTCACGGCCTTGACGCCGAGCAGTACTTC; CDR3: CASSHGLDAEQYF
size: many; J: TRBJ1-1; V: TRBV2; D: -; DNA: TGTGCCAGCAGTGAAACGGGTTCTGAAGCTTTCTTT; CDR3: CASSETGSEAFF
size: -; J: TRBJ1-1; V: TRBV6-2/TRBV6-3; D: TRBD1; DNA: TGTGCCAGCAGTTACCCGGGACAGGGGTCTGAAGCTTTCTTT; CDR3: CASSYPGQGSEAFF
size: -; J: TRBJ2-5; V: TRBV27; D: -; DNA: TGTGCCAGCAGTTTATCCGGTCCGGAGACCCAGTACTTC; CDR3: CASSLSGPETQYF
size: many; J: TRBJ2-7; V: TRBV6-5; D: TRBD2; DNA: TGTGCCAGCAGTTACTCAGTCAGCGGGAGGGATCCGTACTTC; CDR3: CASSYSVSGRDPYF
size: many; J: TRBJ2-2; V: TRBV7-2; D: -; DNA: TGTGCCAGCAGCTTAGCGTCGCGGAGGGCGACCGGGGAGCTGTTTTTT; CDR3: CASSLASRRATGELFF
size: few; J: TRBJ2-1; V: TRBV29-1; D: TRBD2; DNA: TGCAGCGTCGGGGGGTCGGCGAATGAGCAGTTCTTC; CDR3: CSVGGSANEQFF
size: few; J: TRBJ2-5; V: TRBV20-1; D: TRBD2; DNA: TGCAGTGCTATGAGACAGGGATTTGGGACTAGCGGAGGAGAGACCCAGTACTTC; CDR3: CSAMRQGFGTSGGETQYF
size: -; J: TRBJ2-1; V: TRBV20-1; D: -; DNA: TGCAGTGCTAGAGATGGGAGGGGGTTTGAGCAGTTCTTC; CDR3: CSARDGRGFEQFF
size: many; J: TRBJ2-2; V: TRBV20-1; D: -; DNA: TGCAGTGCTAGACCGTCTTTAGCGGCCGGGGAGCTGTTTTTT; CDR3: CSARPSLAAGELFF
size: -; J: TRBJ1-1; V: TRBV29-1; D: -; DNA: TGCAGCGTTGTTCTGGGGACGATCACTGAAGCTTTCTTT; CDR3: CSVVLGTITEAFF
size: few; J: TRBJ2-1; V: TRBV14; D: -; DNA: TGTGCCAGCAGCCAGACCCGGGGCCGAGGCTCCTACAATGAGCAGTTCTTC; CDR3: CASSQTRGRGSYNEQFF
size: few; J: TRBJ1-6; V: TRBV7-2; D: TRBD1; DNA: TGTGCCAGCAGCTTTCTTTTGGACAGGGGGAATTCGCCCCTCCACTTT; CDR3: CASSFLLDRGNSPLHF
size: -; J: TRBJ2-7; V: TRBV6-1; D: -; DNA: TGTGCCAGCAGCTCAGGACGGGAAAGGACCTACGAGCAGTACTTC; CDR3: CASSSGRERTYEQYF
size: many; J: TRBJ2-3; V: TRBV24-1; D: TRBD1; DNA: TGTGCCACCTCCCCCCCGGGACAGGTACGCACAGATACGCAGTATTTT; CDR3: CATSPPGQVRTDTQYF
size: -; J: TRBJ2-3; V: TRBV6-1; D: TRBD2; DNA: TGTGCCAGCAGGTCCGGGACTAGCGGGATATCGGATACGCAGTATTTT; CDR3: CASRSGTSGISDTQYF
size: many; J: TRBJ1-5; V: TRBV6-1; D: -; DNA: TGTGCCAGCAGTGAAGCATCCGGACTGAGTTTTGCTCAGCCCCAGCATTTT; CDR3: CASSEASGLSFAQPQHF
size: few; J: TRBJ2-2; V: TRBV24-1; D: TRBD1; DNA: TGTGCCACCAGTAAAGGGACAGCCGGCACCGGGGAGCTGTTTTTT; CDR3: CATSKGTAGTGELFF
size: few; J: TRBJ1-2; V: TRBV29-1; D: TRBD1; DNA: TGCAGCGCTATAGACAGGGGCAGCTATGGCTACACCTTC; CDR3: CSAIDRGSYGYTF
size: few; J: TRBJ1-1; V: TRBV28; D: -; DNA: TGTGCCAGCAGTTTACACCCGGGCATGAACACTGAAGCTTTCTTT; CDR3: CASSLHPGMNTEAFF
size: many; J: TRBJ1-4; V: TRBV6-6; D: TRBD1; DNA: TGTGCCAGCGAAAACACAGGGGGCGCAGAAAAACTGTTTTTT; CDR3: CASENTGGAEKLFF
size: few; J: TRBJ1-2; V: TRBV29-1; D: -; DNA: TGCAGCGTTGAAGGGCAGGGGAACTATGGCTACACCTTC; CDR3: CSVEGQGNYGYTF
size: many; J: TRBJ2-7; V: TRBV28; D: TRBD2; DNA: TGTGCCAGCAGTTTCTTTAGCGGGAGGGCAACCTACGAGCAGTACTTC; CDR3: CASSFFSGRATYEQYF
size: few; J: TRBJ2-2; V: TRBV19; D: -; DNA: TGTGCCAGTAGTATGATGGGCAGTCAGAACACCGGGGAGCTGTTTTTT; CDR3: CASSMMGSQNTGELFF
size: many; J: TRBJ2-1; V: TRBV28; D: -; DNA: TGTGCCAGCAGTCGAACAGGGTACAATGAGCAGTTCTTC; CDR3: CASSRTGYNEQFF
size: -; J: TRBJ2-6; V: TRBV29-1; D: -; DNA: TGCAGCATTGGCTCAGGGGCCAACGTCCTGACTTTC; CDR3: CSIGSGANVLTF
size: many; J: TRBJ2-3; V: TRBV7-2; D: -; DNA: TGTGCCAGCAGCTTCCGGGGGTCAGATACGCAGTATTTT; CDR3: CASSFRGSDTQYF